This record concerns one TCR beta chain sequence. The antigen remains unidentified. Sequencing was performed with immunoSEQ multiplex PCR; in TCRdb, only in-frame clones are kept and a portion is missing. The sample contains about 46,000 clones, around 89% of which appear only once. The data originate from a study of OX40 agonist ivuxolimab in advanced cancers. Study summary: A male proportion of over 75% was recorded, with mean age 60 years and range roughly 23 to 85.

The CDR3 is 17 residues long. The V segment lost 5 bases and the J segment 2 bases; nucleotides outside the gene matches: 10. Germline CDR1 is LNHDA and CDR2 is SQIVND (reference sequence). Overall study findings and caveats: Expanded clones were, on average, more numerous among CD8+ T cells than CD4+. Dosing at 0.1 to 3.0 mg/kg was accompanied by clonal expansion of CD4+ and CD8+ blood T cells by week 6. The investigators did not determine what antigen specificity the expanded peripheral T cells had.

V is TRBV19 and J is TRBJ1-5; 9 positions agree with TRBD1. This TCR came from an adult with an advanced solid tumor such as melanoma, head and neck, liver or kidney cancer. Here the sequenced sample was CD4+ or CD8+ T cells sorted from blood, taken in a trial of the OX40 agonist ivuxolimab. This CDR3 is CASSSPGQGFRNQPQHF. The CDR3 region has the DNA TGTGCCAGTAGTTCTCCGGGACAGGGTTTTCGCAATCAGCCCCAGCATTTT.